One TCR beta chain is described in this entry. The antigen remains undetermined. This CDR3 is built from 15 residues. After removal of 6 bases from V and 1 base from J, the junction contained 8 bases not matched to a gene. Germline assignment: CDR1 MNHEY and CDR2 SVGAGI. The sample is drawn from a study of a mutant IDH1 vaccine in newly diagnosed glioma. Background on the study: The earlier regimen, radiotherapy, temozolomide, or both, was most often both.

Assay used: immunoSEQ multiplex PCR; TCRdb lists only in-frame clones, some missing. This sample yields approximately 31,000 clones, of which about 80% are seen a single time; 3.2% belongs to the top ten. The sample's time point: week 35, safety follow-up. With topical imiquimod, each dose of the vaccine consisted of 300 ug of mutant IDH1 20-mer peptide. Astrocytomas that were new, WHO grade 3 or 4, IDH1-mutant and ATRX-lost were present in the donors. The chain carries TRBV6-5 and TRBJ2-7, with 8 bases identical to TRBD1. Specimen: PBMCs, collected from a glioma patient whose treatment included an IDH1 peptide vaccine. The origin of this receptor is a man aged 35 to 55 with glioma. Some clones in this sample may be carry-over from other donors' samples. The chain's CDR3 is CASRAGQGISYEQYF. For the CDR3, the DNA is TGTGCCAGCAGAGCAGGACAGGGAATTTCCTACGAGCAGTACTTC.